This T cell receptor beta chain was recovered during a study of T cell responses to AZD1222 COVID-19 vaccine. Findings of the study overall: Breadth and depth of Spike-specific TCRs rose after two AZD1222 doses. Donors were chiefly white British, with a greater number of females, and clonal diversity was perhaps underestimated. Unmutated variant regions are reportedly the target of nearly half of TCRs that are spike-specific. Only five or six individuals given AZD1222 were seropositive at baseline.

TCRdb keeps only in-frame clones here, not all; method: immunoSEQ multiplex PCR. The sample gives nearly 55,000 clones, roughly 90% of which show up once; more than 14% is in the top ten. Losses at the gene ends were 4 bases for V and 8 bases for J; bases not matched to a gene: 8. The CDR3 is 15 amino acids. Germline V CDR1 and CDR2: SGHTA, FQGNSA. As regards this clone: Its antigen is currently unknown.

The sample was peripheral blood, taken 28 days after the second AZD1222 dose. The clonotype was recovered from an adult who received the AZD1222 COVID-19 vaccine. The rearrangement uses TRBV7-2 and TRBJ2-2; 9 positions agree with TRBD1. The CDR3 sequence: CASSSQQGAGGELFF. The DNA of the CDR3 is TGTGCCAGCAGCTCACAACAGGGGGCGGGAGGGGAGCTGTTTTTT.